This TCR beta chain was recorded in a study of blood T cell repertoires in COVID-19. The table came from immunoSEQ multiplex PCR; TCRdb's copy has only in-frame clones and leaves some out. The table lists 350,000 to 500,000 clones, 70% to 90% of them singletons. This clone was counted a few times. V lost 1 base to trimming and J lost 7 bases; unmatched junction nucleotides: 5. Germline assignment: CDR1 SGHTS and CDR2 YDEGEE. The CDR3 is 15 amino acids. The chain couples TRBV5-8 to TRBJ2-1; the match to TRBD2 covers 10 bases. This receptor was identified in a woman under 30 who had been exposed to COVID-19. The sample consisted of PBMCs or T cells enriched from blood (not recorded which). CDR3 nucleotide sequence: TGTGCCAGCAGCTTGCGACTAGCGGGTAAAAATGAGCAGTTCTTC. Translated: CASSLRLAGKNEQFF.